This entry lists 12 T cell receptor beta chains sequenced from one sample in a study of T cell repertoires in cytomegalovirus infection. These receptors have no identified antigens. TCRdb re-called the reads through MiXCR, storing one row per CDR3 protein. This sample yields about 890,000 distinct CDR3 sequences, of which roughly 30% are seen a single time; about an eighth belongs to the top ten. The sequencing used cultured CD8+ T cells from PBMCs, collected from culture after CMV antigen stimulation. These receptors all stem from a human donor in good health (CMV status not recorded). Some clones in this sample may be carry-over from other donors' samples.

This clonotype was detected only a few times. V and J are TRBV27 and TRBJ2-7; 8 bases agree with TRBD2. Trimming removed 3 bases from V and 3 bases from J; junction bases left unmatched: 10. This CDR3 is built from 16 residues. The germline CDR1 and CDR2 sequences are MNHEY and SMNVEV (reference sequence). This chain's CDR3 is CASSFGAGGSFYEQYF. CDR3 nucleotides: TGTGCCAGCAGTTTTGGGGCGGGGGGCTCCTTCTACGAGCAGTACTTC.

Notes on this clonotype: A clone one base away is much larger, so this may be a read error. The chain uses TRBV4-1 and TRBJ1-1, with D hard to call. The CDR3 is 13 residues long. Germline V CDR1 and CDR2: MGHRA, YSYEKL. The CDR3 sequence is CASSREGNTEAFF. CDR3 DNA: TGTGCCAGCAGCCGTGAGGGGAACACTGAAGCTTTCTTT.

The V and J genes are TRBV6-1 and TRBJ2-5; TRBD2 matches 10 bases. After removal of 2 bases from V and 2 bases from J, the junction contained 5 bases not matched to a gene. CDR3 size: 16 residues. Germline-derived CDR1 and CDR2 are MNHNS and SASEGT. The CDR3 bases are TGTGCCAGCAGTGAAAAACTAGCGGGGCGACAAGAGACCCAGTACTTC. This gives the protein CASSEKLAGRQETQYF.

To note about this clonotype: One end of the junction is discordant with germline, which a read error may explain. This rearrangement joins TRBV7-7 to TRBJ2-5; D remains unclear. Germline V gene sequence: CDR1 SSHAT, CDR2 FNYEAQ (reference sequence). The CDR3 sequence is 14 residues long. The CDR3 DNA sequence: TGTGCTAGCAGCTTATATCAGCAAGGAGAGACCCAGTACTTC. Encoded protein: CASSLYQQGETQYF.

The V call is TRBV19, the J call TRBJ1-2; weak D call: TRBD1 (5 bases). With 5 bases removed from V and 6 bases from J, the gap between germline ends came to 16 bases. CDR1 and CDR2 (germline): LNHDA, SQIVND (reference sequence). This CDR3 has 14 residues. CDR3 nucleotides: TGTGCCAGTAGTCCGGGACCGGTGGTTAATGGCTACACCTTC. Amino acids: CASSPGPVVNGYTF.

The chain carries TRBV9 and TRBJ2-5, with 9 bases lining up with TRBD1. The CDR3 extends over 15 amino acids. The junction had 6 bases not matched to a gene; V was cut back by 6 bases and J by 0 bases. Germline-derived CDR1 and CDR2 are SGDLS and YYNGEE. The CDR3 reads CASTRTGANQETQYF. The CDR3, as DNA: TGTGCCAGCACTCGGACAGGGGCGAACCAAGAGACCCAGTACTTC.

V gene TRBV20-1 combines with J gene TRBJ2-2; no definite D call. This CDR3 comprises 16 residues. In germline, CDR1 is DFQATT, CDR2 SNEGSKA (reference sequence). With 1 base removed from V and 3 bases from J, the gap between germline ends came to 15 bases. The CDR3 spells CSARAGFLAHTGELFF. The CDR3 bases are TGCAGTGCTAGAGCTGGCTTCTTGGCCCACACCGGGGAGCTGTTTTTT.

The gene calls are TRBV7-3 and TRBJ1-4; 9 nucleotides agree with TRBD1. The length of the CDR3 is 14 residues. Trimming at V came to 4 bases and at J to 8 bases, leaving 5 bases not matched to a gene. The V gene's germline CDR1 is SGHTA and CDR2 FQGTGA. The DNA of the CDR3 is TGTGCCAGCAGCTACGGGACAGGGAGCGAAAAACTGTTTTTT. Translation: CASSYGTGSEKLFF. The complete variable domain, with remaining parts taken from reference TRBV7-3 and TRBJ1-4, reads GAGVSQTPSNKVTEKGKYVELRCDPISGHTALYWYRQSLGQGPEFLIYFQGTGAADDSGLPNDRFFAVRPEGSVSTLKIQRTERGDSAVYLCASSYGTGSEKLFFGSGTQLSVL.

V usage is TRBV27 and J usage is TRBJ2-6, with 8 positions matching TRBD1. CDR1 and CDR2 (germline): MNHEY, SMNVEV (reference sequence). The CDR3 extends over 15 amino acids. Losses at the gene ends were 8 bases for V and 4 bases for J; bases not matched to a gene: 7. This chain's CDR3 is CASGQGLAGANVLTF. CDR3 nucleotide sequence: TGTGCCAGCGGACAGGGATTAGCGGGGGCCAACGTCCTGACTTTC.

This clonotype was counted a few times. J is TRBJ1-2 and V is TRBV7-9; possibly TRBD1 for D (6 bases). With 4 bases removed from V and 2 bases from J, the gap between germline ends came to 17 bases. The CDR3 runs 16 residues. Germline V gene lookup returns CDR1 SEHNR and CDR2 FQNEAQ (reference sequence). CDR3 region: CASSSGQRDINYGYTF. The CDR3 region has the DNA TGTGCCAGCAGCTCCGGACAGAGGGACATCAACTATGGCTACACCTTC.

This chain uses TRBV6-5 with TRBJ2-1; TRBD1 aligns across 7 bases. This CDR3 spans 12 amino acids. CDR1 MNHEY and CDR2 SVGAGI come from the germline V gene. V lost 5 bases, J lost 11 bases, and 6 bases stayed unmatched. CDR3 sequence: CASSADREKQFF. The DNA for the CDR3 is TGTGCCAGCAGTGCCGACAGGGAAAAGCAGTTCTTC.

The CDR3 DNA reads as TGTGCCAGCAGTGAAGCGCTAAGGGTCGAGCAGTACGTC. Its translation is CASSEALRVEQYV. V and J are TRBV2 and TRBJ2-7, with D unresolved. This CDR3 is built from 13 residues. The germline V gene encodes CDR1 SNHLY and CDR2 FYNNEI. The germline V and J ends were trimmed by 0 bases and 6 bases, with 9 bases remaining between them.